This T cell receptor (beta chain) was retrieved from a study of response to subunit inactivated influenza vaccine. Study-level points and caveats: New T cells are recruited in small numbers by each seasonal influenza vaccination, according to the authors' suggestion.

As concerns this clonotype: Antigen specificity is unknown.

Each CDR3 protein gets one entry after TCRdb re-called the RT-PCR reads with MiXCR. The sample shows about 530,000 distinct CDR3 sequences, 13% of them seen only once. The CDR3 extends over 13 amino acids. V shed 7 bases and J shed 1 base, with 9 bases lying between them. The source material was PBMCs from blood, sampled roughly 46 days after vaccination. This TCR came from a man aged 45 to 65 who received an inactivated influenza vaccine. V usage is TRBV12-3 or TRBV12-4 and J usage is TRBJ2-3; D unclear. The CDR3 DNA reads as TGTGCCAGCACCTTGACTGGCACAGATACGCAGTATTTT. Protein product: CASTLTGTDTQYF.